This T cell receptor beta chain was found in a study of T cell repertoires in cytomegalovirus infection. This clonotype was counted between two and nine times. Its cognate antigen is unknown. Trimming cost V 1 base and J 5 bases, with 8 bases left between them. This CDR3 comprises 13 residues. TCRdb itself ran the reads through MiXCR, one entry per CDR3 protein. The data contain roughly 500,000 distinct CDR3 sequences, more than 30% of them seen just once; the ten biggest clones take up around a sixth. The receptor's source is a human donor in good health (CMV status not recorded). Some clones in this sample may be carry-over from other donors' samples. This chain links TRBV12-3 or TRBV12-4 with TRBJ2-5; no firm D call. Source: cultured PBMCs, taken from culture after CMV antigen stimulation. The CDR3 sequence: CASSLVHGETQYF. The CDR3 region has the DNA TGTGCCAGCAGTTTAGTACACGGGGAGACCCAGTACTTC.